Listed below are T cell receptor beta chains from one sample, sequenced in a study of blood T cell repertoires in COVID-19. The assay was immunoSEQ multiplex PCR, and TCRdb's table has in-frame clones only and misses some. The table has over 100,000 clones, roughly 83% seen once; the top ten hold roughly 3.4%. The sample comprised peripheral blood. These receptor sequences come from a woman at least 80 years old with active or convalescent COVID-19. The CDR3 runs from the conserved cysteine through the conserved F or W. The D gene is left open where the match is weak. Clone size is not always given. Where it is, it says once, few, many or a class for expanded clones.

j_call v_call clone_size d_call cdr3_nt cdr3_aa
TRBJ1-1 TRBV2 - - TGTGCCAGCAGTGATGCCTGGGAGTCTAAAGCTTTCTTT CASSDAWESKAFF
TRBJ1-4 TRBV15 - - TGTGCCACCAGCAGGACCCGGGGGACCCATGAAAAACTGTTTTTT CATSRTRGTHEKLFF
TRBJ1-5 TRBV28 few - TGTGCCAGCAGTCCCCAGACAGGACTCAATCAGCCCCAGCATTTT CASSPQTGLNQPQHF
TRBJ2-3 TRBV2 - - TGTGCCAGCCGGGCGGGGATAGCGGCAAACACAGATACGCAGTATTTT CASRAGIAANTDTQYF
TRBJ2-5 TRBV5-1 - TRBD1 TGCGCCAGCAGCTTGGGGACAGGGGAACGAGAGACCCAGTACTTC CASSLGTGERETQYF
TRBJ1-1 TRBV15 - - TGTGCCACCAGCAGACAGGGGATCGCGACTGAAGCTTTCTTT CATSRQGIATEAFF
TRBJ2-5 TRBV11-2 - - TGTGCCAGCAGCTATGGGGCTCAAGAGACCCAGTACTTC CASSYGAQETQYF
TRBJ1-3 TRBV9 - TRBD1 TGTGCCAGCAGCGTAGGACAGGGGGCAAACACCATATATTTT CASSVGQGANTIYF
TRBJ2-2 TRBV4-3 - - TGCGCCAGCAGCCAAGATTACAGGCCCGGGGAGCTGTTTTTT CASSQDYRPGELFF
TRBJ2-1 TRBV27 - TRBD1 TGTGCCAGCAGTTACTCCGGGACAGGGAGGGTAGGCAATGAGCAGTTCTTC CASSYSGTGRVGNEQFF
TRBJ1-2 TRBV7-6 - TRBD1 TGTGCCAGCAGCGCCAGTCGGGCAGGGGGCTCTGGCTACACCTTC CASSASRAGGSGYTF
TRBJ2-1 TRBV7-3 - - TGTGCCAGCAGCTTAAGTAGGAGCTCCTACAATGAGCAGTTCTTC CASSLSRSSYNEQFF
TRBJ2-3 TRBV6-5 once - TGTGCCAGCAGTCCCCCCGGCACAGATACGCAGTATTTT CASSPPGTDTQYF
TRBJ1-2 TRBV12-3/TRBV12-4 once - TGTGCCAGCAGACCGGACACATGGTATGGCTACACCTTC CASRPDTWYGYTF
TRBJ2-1 TRBV6-4 - TRBD2 TGTGCCAGCAGTGACTCGATAATTAGCGGGAGCAGAAAGTTCTTC CASSDSIISGSRKFF
TRBJ1-1 TRBV7-3 - - TGTGCCAGCAGCTTTCAAGTGGGCAACGAAGCTTTCTTT CASSFQVGNEAFF
TRBJ2-5 TRBV18 - - TGTGCCAGCTCACGGCAGGGCCGCGAGACCCAGTACTTC CASSRQGRETQYF
TRBJ1-5 TRBV19 - - TGTGCCAGTACCCTCGGGGTCAATCAGCCCCAGCATTTT CASTLGVNQPQHF
TRBJ2-1 TRBV5-1 - TRBD2 TGCGCCAGCATGCCTAGCGGGGGCTACAATGAGCAGTTCTTC CASMPSGGYNEQFF
TRBJ1-2 TRBV30 - - TGTGCCTGGAGTCTGCGCTTTTACTCTACGGAGGGCTATGGCTACACCTTC CAWSLRFYSTEGYGYTF
TRBJ1-2 TRBV7-2 - - TGTGCCAGCAGCTTAGAGACAGCTAACTATGGCTACACCTTC CASSLETANYGYTF
TRBJ2-4 TRBV5-6 - - TGTGCCAGCAGCCCAGGGGCGCTAGCCAAAAACATTCAGTACTTC CASSPGALAKNIQYF
TRBJ1-2 TRBV28 - - TGTGCCAGCAGTTCATTAGGGAGGGCCGGAGGCTACACCTTC CASSSLGRAGGYTF
TRBJ1-1 TRBV27 - TRBD1 TGTGCCAGCAGTTCCAGGGGGCGGAACACTGAAGCTTTCTTT CASSSRGRNTEAFF
TRBJ1-2 TRBV9 few - TGTGCCAGCAGCCATCCGGACACCTTTAACTATGGCTACACCTTC CASSHPDTFNYGYTF
TRBJ2-6 TRBV28 - TRBD1 TGTGCCAGCAGGAGCCGGGACAGGGCTGTTGGGGCCAACGTCCTGACTTTC CASRSRDRAVGANVLTF
TRBJ2-1 TRBV7-2 - TRBD2 TGTGCCAGCAGAGCTAGCGGGAGGAACTACAATGAGCAGTTCTTC CASRASGRNYNEQFF
TRBJ1-2 TRBV7-2 - TRBD1 TGTGCCAGCAGCTTAGCGAGCCAGGGGGCTTACGGCTACACCTTC CASSLASQGAYGYTF
TRBJ2-2 TRBV5-1 - TRBD1 TGCGCCAGCAGCCCGGACAGGGGAATTGCCGGGGAGCTGTTTTTT CASSPDRGIAGELFF
TRBJ2-7 TRBV29-1 - - TGCAGCGTTGGAGGTGGAGACGAGCAGTACTTC CSVGGGDEQYF
TRBJ2-2 TRBV14 - TRBD1 TGTGCCAGCAGCCTCAAACTGACAGGGGCGAACACCGGGGAGCTGTTTTTT CASSLKLTGANTGELFF
TRBJ1-1 TRBV7-2 - TRBD1 TGTGCCAGCAGCACGCCGGACAGGGGGGTGAACACTGAAGCTTTCTTT CASSTPDRGVNTEAFF
TRBJ1-1 TRBV5-1 - TRBD1 TGCGCCAGCAGCTTGGTCGACAGGGATAACACTGAAGCTTTCTTT CASSLVDRDNTEAFF
TRBJ2-3 TRBV27 - TRBD2 TGTGCCAGCAGTTCCCGTGGTAGCGGGTCTAGCACAGATACGCAGTATTTT CASSSRGSGSSTDTQYF
TRBJ1-1 TRBV19 - - TGTGCCAGTAGTATTTCGGGTCTGAACACTGAAGCTTTCTTT CASSISGLNTEAFF
TRBJ1-1 TRBV29-1 - - TGCAGCGTTGAAGGTCAGGTGGCTACTGAAGCTTTCTTT CSVEGQVATEAFF
TRBJ2-5 TRBV19 - - TGTGCCAGTAGTATAGTGCGGGATTTTGATGTGGAGACCCAGTACTTC CASSIVRDFDVETQYF
TRBJ1-2 TRBV9 few TRBD1 TGTGCCAGCAGCGTAGATCTAGAGGGGACAGGGGGCGCGTATGGCTACACCTTC CASSVDLEGTGGAYGYTF
TRBJ1-6 TRBV21-1 - - TGTGCCAGCAGCAGGCGGGGACAGGGGGAATTTTTTAGTGCCTATAATTCACCCCTCCACTTT CASSRRGQGEFFSAYNSPLHF
TRBJ1-5 TRBV6-1 - - TGTGCCAGCAGTACAGGACAGCACAATCAGCCCCAGCATTTT CASSTGQHNQPQHF
TRBJ1-2 TRBV24-1 - - TGTGCCACCAGTGACCCAACCGGGACTCTCGCCTATGGCTACACCTTC CATSDPTGTLAYGYTF
TRBJ1-6 TRBV12-3/TRBV12-4 - - TGTGCCAGCATTGGCCAGGGCAACTCACCCCTCCACTTT CASIGQGNSPLHF
TRBJ1-1 TRBV6-5 - TRBD1 TGTGCCAGCAGGTACCCCGAGGGGGCTCGGACTGAAGCTTTCTTT CASRYPEGARTEAFF
TRBJ1-2 TRBV5-1 - - TGCGCCAGCAGCTCCCGTGCGGGGCTAGAATCTACACAGAACTATGGCTACACCTTC CASSSRAGLESTQNYGYTF
TRBJ1-2 TRBV28 - - TGTGCCAGCTCCCTATTGGGCGGGGGCTACACCTTC CASSLLGGGYTF
TRBJ1-5 TRBV19 - TRBD1 TGTGCCACCCGACAGGGCACGCAGCCCCAGCATTTT CATRQGTQPQHF